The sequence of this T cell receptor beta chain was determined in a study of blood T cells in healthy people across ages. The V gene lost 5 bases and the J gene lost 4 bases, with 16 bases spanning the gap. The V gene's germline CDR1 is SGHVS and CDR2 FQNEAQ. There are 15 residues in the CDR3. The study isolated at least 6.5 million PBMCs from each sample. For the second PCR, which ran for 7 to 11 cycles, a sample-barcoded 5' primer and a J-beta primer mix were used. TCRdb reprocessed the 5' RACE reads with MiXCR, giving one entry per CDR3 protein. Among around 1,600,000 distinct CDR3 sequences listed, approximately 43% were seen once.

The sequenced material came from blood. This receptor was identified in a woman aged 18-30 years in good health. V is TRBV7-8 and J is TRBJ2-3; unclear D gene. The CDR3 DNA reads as TGTGCCAGCAGCCCGGGTTGGGTGTGGTCAGATACGCAGTATTTT. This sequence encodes CASSPGWVWSDTQYF.